The clone carrying this T cell receptor beta chain has only a few counts. The antigen remains undetermined. Primed by a sample-barcoded 5' primer and a J-beta primer mix, a second PCR proceeded for about 6 to 11 cycles. Tags on each cDNA molecule came from a template-switch adaptor with 12 random nucleotides. One entry per CDR3 protein results from TCRdb running MiXCR on the 5' RACE reads. The table includes around 800,000 distinct CDR3 sequences, approximately 65% detected once. V shed 1 base and J 5 bases; nucleotides not matched to a gene: 16. The CDR3 runs to 19 residues. Germline loops: CDR1 LGHNA, CDR2 YSLEER. This sample stems from a study of blood T cells in healthy people across ages. Study-wide points: Investigators treated diversity estimates from one million T cells as underestimates.

The sequence came from a man aged 30 to 45 in good health. The chain carries TRBV4-3 and TRBJ1-4; 7 positions agree with TRBD1. The sequenced sample consisted of blood. This CDR3 reads CASSQVRGQANVENEKLFF. CDR3 nucleotides: TGCGCCAGCAGCCAAGTTCGCGGACAGGCTAATGTAGAAAATGAAAAACTGTTTTTT.